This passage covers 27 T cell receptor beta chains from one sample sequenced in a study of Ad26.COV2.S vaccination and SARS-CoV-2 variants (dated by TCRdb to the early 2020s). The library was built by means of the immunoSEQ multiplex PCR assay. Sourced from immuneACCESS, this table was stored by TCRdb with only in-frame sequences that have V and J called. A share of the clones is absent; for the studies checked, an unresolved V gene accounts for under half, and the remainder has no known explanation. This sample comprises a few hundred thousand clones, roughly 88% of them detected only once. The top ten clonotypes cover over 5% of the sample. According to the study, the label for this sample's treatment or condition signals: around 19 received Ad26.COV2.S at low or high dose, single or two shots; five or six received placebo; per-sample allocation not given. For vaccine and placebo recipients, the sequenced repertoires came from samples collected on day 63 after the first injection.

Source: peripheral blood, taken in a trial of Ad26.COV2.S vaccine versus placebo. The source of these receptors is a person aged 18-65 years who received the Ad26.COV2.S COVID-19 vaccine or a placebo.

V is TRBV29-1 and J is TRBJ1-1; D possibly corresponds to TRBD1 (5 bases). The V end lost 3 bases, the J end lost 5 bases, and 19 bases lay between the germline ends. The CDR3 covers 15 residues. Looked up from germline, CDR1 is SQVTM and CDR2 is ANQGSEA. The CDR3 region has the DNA TGCAGCGTTGATGAGTGGGACCCCCGGGGGACTGAAGCTTTCTTT. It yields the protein CSVDEWDPRGTEAFF. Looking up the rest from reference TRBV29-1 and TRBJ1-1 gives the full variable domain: SAVISQKPSRDICQRGTSLTIQCQVDSQVTMMFWYRQQPGQSLTLIATANQGSEATYESGFVIDKFPISRPNLTFSTLTVSNMSPEDSSIYLCSVDEWDPRGTEAFFGQGTRLTVV.

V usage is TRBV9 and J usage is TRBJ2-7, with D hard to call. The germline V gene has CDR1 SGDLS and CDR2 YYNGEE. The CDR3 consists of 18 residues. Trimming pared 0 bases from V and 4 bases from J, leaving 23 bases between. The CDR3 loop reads CASSVGAGPWMAFYEQYF. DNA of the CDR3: TGTGCCAGCAGCGTAGGTGCAGGTCCGTGGATGGCCTTTTACGAGCAGTACTTC.

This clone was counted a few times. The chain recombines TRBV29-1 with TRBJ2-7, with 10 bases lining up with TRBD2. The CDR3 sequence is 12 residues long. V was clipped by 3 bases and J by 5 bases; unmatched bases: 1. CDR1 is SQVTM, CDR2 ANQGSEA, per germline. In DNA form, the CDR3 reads TGCAGCGTTGAGCTAGCGGGAGACGAGCAGTACGTC. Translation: CSVELAGDEQYV.

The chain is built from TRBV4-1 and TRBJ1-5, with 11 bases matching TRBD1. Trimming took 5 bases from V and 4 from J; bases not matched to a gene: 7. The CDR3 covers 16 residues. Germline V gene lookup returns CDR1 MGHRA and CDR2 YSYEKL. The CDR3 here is CASSIRTGGLNQPQHF. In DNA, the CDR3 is TGCGCCAGCAGCATCAGGACAGGGGGCTTAAATCAGCCCCAGCATTTT.

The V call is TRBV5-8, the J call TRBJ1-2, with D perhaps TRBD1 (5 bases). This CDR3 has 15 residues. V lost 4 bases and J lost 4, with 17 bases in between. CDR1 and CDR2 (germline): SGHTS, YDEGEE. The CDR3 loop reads CASSPRGLTGYGYTF. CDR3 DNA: TGTGCCAGCAGCCCCCGGGGCCTAACGGGCTATGGCTACACCTTC.

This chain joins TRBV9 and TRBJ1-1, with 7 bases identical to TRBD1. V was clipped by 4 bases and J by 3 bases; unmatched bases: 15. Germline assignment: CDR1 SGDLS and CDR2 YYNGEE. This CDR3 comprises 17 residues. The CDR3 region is CASSISRQGGVDTEAFF. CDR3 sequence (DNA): TGTGCCAGCAGCATATCCCGACAGGGAGGCGTGGACACTGAAGCTTTCTTT. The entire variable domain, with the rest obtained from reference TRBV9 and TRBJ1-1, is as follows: DSGVTQTPKHLITATGQRVTLRCSPRSGDLSVYWYQQSLDQGLQFLIQYYNGEERAKGNILERFSAQQFPDLHSELNLSSLELGDSALYFCASSISRQGGVDTEAFFGQGTRLTVV.

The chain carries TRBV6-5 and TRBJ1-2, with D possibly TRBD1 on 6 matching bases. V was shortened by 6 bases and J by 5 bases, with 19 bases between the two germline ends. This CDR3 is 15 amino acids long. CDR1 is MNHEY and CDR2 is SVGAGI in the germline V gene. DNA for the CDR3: TGTGCCAGCAGCCCCCAACGGGGGCAGATGTATGGCTACACCTTC. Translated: CASSPQRGQMYGYTF.

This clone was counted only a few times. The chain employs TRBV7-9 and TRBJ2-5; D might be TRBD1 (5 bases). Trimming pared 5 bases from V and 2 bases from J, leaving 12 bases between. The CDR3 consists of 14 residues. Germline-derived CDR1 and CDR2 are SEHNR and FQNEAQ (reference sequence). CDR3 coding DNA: TGTGCCAGCAGCCTAGGGGTGTCACAAGAGACCCAGTACTTC. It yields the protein CASSLGVSQETQYF.

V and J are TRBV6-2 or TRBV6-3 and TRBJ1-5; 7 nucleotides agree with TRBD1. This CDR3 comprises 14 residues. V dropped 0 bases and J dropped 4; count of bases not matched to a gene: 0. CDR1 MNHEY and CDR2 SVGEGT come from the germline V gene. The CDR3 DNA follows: TGTGCCAGCAGTTACTCGACAGGGAATCAGCCCCAGCATTTT. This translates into CASSYSTGNQPQHF.

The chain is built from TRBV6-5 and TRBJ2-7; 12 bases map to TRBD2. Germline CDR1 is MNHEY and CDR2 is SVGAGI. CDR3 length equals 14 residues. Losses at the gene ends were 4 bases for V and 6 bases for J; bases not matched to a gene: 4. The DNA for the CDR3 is TGTGCCAGCAGTTCGAGACTAGCGGGGGCCGAGCAGTACGTC. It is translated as CASSSRLAGAEQYV.

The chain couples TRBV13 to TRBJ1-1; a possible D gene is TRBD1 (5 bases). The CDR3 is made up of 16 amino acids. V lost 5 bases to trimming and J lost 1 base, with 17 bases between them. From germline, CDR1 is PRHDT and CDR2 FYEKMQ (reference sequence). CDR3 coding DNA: TGTGCCAGCAGCCCATTCAGGACACTACCGAACACTGAAGCTTTCTTT. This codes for CASSPFRTLPNTEAFF.

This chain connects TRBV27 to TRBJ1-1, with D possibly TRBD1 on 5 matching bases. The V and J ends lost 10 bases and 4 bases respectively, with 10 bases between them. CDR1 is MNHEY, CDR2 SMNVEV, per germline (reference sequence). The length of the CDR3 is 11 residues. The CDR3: CATGRGTEAFF. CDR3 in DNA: TGTGCCACAGGGAGGGGCACTGAAGCTTTCTTT.

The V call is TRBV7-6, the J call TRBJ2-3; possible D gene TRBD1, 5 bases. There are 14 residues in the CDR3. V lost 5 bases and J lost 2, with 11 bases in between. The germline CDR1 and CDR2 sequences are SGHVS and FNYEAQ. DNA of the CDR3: TGTGCCAGCAGCCAAACAGGCCCCACAGATACGCAGTATTTT. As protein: CASSQTGPTDTQYF.

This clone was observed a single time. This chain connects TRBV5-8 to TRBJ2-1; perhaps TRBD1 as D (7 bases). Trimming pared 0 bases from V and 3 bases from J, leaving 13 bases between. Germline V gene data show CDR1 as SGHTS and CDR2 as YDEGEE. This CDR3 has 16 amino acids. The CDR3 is CASSLGAGGLYNEQFF. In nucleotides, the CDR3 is TGTGCCAGCAGCTTGGGGGCAGGGGGGCTCTACAATGAGCAGTTCTTC.

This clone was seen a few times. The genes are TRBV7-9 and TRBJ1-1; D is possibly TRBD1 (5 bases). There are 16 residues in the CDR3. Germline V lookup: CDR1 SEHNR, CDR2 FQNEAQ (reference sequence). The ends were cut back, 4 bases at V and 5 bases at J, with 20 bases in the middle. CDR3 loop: CASSSRPGTPRTEAFF. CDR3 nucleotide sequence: TGTGCCAGCAGCTCGCGACCCGGGACCCCGAGGACTGAAGCTTTCTTT. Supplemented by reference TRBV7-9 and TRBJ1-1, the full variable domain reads DTGVSQNPRHKITKRGQNVTFRCDPISEHNRLYWYRQTLGQGPEFLTYFQNEAQLEKSRLLSDRFSAERPKGSFSTLEIQRTEQGDSAMYLCASSSRPGTPRTEAFFGQGTRLTVV.

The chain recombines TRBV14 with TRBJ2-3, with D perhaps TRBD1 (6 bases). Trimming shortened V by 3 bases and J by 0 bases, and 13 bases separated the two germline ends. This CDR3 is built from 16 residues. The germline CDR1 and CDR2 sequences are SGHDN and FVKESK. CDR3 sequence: CASSHPERGSTDTQYF. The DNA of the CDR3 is TGTGCCAGCAGCCATCCCGAGAGGGGGAGCACAGATACGCAGTATTTT. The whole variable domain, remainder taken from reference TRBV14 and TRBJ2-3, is EAGVTQFPSHSVIEKGQTVTLRCDPISGHDNLYWYRRVMGKEIKFLLHFVKESKQDESGMPNNRFLAERTGGTYSTLKVQPAELEDSGVYFCASSHPERGSTDTQYFGPGTRLTVL.

As DNA, the CDR3 is TGTGCCAGCAGCTCCCCGCCCCACAGGGGGAGGGCAGATACGCAGTATTTT. Its protein is CASSSPPHRGRADTQYF. The chain combines TRBV7-6 with TRBJ2-3, with D possibly matching TRBD1 (8 bases). CDR1 and CDR2 from the germline V gene are SGHVS and FNYEAQ. This CDR3 contains 17 residues. The germline V and J ends were trimmed by 4 bases and 4 bases, with 21 bases remaining between them.

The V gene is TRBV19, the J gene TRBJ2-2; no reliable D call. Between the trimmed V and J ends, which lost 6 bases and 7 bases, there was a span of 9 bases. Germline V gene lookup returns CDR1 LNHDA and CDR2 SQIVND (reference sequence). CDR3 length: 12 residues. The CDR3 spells CASSSNRGELFF. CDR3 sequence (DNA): TGTGCCAGTAGCTCAAATCGCGGGGAGCTGTTTTTT.

The CDR3 sequence is CASSFRGDGQPQHF. The CDR3 DNA reads as TGTGCCAGCAGTTTTCGGGGGGATGGACAGCCCCAGCATTTT. The gene calls are TRBV27 and TRBJ1-5; D perhaps matches TRBD1 (5 bases). Germline V CDR1 and CDR2: MNHEY, SMNVEV (reference sequence). The CDR3 covers 14 residues. V was clipped by 3 bases and J by 7 bases, with 13 bases between them.

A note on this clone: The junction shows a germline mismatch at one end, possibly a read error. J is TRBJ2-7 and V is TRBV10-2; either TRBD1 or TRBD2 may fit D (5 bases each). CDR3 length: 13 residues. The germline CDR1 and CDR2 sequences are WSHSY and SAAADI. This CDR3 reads CASAPGPFYEQYF. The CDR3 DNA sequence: TGCGCCAGCGCTCCGGGACCATTCTACGAACAGTACTTC.

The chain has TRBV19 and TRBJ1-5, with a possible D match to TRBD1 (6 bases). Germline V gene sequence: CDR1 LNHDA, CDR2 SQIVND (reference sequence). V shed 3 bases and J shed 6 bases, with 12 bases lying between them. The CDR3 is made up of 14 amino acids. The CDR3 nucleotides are TGTGCCAGTAGTATCCCGGGGGGCGGTCAGCCCCAGCATTTT. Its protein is CASSIPGGGQPQHF. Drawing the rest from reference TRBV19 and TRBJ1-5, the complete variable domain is DGGITQSPKYLFRKEGQNVTLSCEQNLNHDAMYWYRQDPGQGLRLIYYSQIVNDFQKGDIAEGYSVSREKKESFPLTVTSAQKNPTAFYLCASSIPGGGQPQHFGDGTRLSIL.

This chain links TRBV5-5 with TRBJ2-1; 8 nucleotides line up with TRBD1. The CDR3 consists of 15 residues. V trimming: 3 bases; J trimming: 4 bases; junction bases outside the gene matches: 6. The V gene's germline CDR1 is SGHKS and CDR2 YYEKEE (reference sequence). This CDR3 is CASSSGTGDYNEQFF. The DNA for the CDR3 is TGTGCCAGCAGCTCCGGGACAGGAGATTACAATGAGCAGTTCTTC.

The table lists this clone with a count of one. CDR3 sequence reads: CATSDSTSDNEQFF. Written as DNA, the CDR3 is TGTGCCACCAGTGATTCAACTAGCGACAATGAGCAGTTCTTC. V and J are TRBV24-1 and TRBJ2-1; TRBD2 matches 7 bases. The CDR3 spans 14 residues. V dropped 2 bases and J dropped 5; count of bases not matched to a gene: 2. CDR1 and CDR2 (germline): KGHDR, SFDVKD.

As DNA, the CDR3 is TGTGCCAGCAGTTACGCCGGGACAGGGAGTCCGTTCTTC. It translates to CASSYAGTGSPFF. The gene calls are TRBV6-2 or TRBV6-3 and TRBJ2-1; 9 nucleotides line up with TRBD1. CDR3 length equals 13 residues. V shed 2 bases and J 15 bases; nucleotides not matched to a gene: 8. Germline V gives CDR1 MNHEY, CDR2 SVGEGT.

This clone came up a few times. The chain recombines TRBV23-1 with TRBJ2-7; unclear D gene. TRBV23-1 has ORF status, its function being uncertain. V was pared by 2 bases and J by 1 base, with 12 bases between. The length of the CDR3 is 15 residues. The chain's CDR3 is CASSQGLRPSYEQYV. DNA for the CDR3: TGCGCCAGCAGTCAAGGGTTAAGGCCGTCCTACGAGCAGTACGTC.

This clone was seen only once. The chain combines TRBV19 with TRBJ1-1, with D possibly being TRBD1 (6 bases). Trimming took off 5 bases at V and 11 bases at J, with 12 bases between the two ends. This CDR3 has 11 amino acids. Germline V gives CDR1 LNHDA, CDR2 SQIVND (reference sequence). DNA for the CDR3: TGTGCCAGTAGTGTACAGGGTAGGGCTTTCTTT. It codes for CASSVQGRAFF.

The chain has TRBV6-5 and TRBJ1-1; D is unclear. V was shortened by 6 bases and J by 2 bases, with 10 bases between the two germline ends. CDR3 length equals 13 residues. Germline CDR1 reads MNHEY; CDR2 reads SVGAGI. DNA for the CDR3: TGTGCCAGCAGCCTCGGACCCAACACTGAAGCTTTCTTT. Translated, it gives CASSLGPNTEAFF.